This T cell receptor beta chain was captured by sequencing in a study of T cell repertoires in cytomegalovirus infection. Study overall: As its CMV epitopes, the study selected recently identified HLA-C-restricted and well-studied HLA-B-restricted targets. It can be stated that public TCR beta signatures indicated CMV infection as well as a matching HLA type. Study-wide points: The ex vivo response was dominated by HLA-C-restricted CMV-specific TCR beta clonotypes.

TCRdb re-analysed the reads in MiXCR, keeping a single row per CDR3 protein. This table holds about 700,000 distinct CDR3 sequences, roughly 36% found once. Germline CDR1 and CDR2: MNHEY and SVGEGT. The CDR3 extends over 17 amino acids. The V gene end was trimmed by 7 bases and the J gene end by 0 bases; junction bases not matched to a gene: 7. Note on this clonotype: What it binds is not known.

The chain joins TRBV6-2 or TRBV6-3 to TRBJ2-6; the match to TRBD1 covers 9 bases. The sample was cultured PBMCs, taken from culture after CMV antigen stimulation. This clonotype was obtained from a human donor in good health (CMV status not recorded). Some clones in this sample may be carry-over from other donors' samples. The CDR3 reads CASNSNRGHSGANVLTF. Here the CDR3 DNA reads TGTGCCAGCAACTCGAACAGGGGGCACTCTGGGGCCAACGTCCTGACTTTC.